These 30 T cell receptor beta chains were sequenced from one sample in a study of a mutant IDH1 vaccine in newly diagnosed glioma. Assay: immunoSEQ multiplex PCR; the TCRdb copy retains only in-frame clones and omits some. The sample has approximately 50,000 clones, around 85% seen once. Antigens of these TCRs are unknown. Time point specified: week 35, safety follow-up. The investigators gave 300 ug of mutant IDH1 20-mer peptide in each vaccine dose, together with topical imiquimod. Sequencing used PBMCs, obtained from a glioma patient whose treatment included an IDH1 peptide vaccine. The receptor set was obtained from a man aged 35 to 55 with glioma.

This rearrangement joins TRBV7-9 to TRBJ2-7, with a tentative D call TRBD1 (5 bases). This CDR3 is built from 11 residues. Between the trimmed V and J ends, which lost 8 bases and 3 bases, there was a span of 8 bases. CDR1 and CDR2 from the germline V gene are SEHNR and FQNEAQ (reference sequence). CDR3 coding DNA: TGTGCCAGCGCAGGGTACTACGAGCAGTACTTC. It is translated as CASAGYYEQYF.

This rearrangement joins TRBV7-6 to TRBJ1-2, with D tentatively TRBD1 (5 bases). This CDR3 is built from 15 residues. The V gene's germline CDR1 is SGHVS and CDR2 FNYEAQ. Trimming stripped 2 bases from V and 4 bases from J, with 14 bases between. CDR3 DNA sequence: TGTGCCAGCAGCTTAAACCCCGGGGGGGTCTATGGCTACACCTTC. Its translation is CASSLNPGGVYGYTF.

J is TRBJ2-7 and V is TRBV18, with 7 positions matching TRBD2. CDR3 length: 16 amino acids. Germline V gene lookup returns CDR1 KGHSH and CDR2 LQKENI. The trim removed 2 bases at V and 5 bases at J, leaving 12 bases unmatched. The CDR3 reads CASSPNSLGGSNEQYF. CDR3 coding DNA: TGTGCCAGCTCACCAAATTCTCTTGGCGGGAGTAACGAGCAGTACTTC. Variable domain in full (rest from reference TRBV18 and TRBJ2-7): NAGVMQNPRHLVRRRGQEARLRCSPMKGHSHVYWYRQLPEEGLKFMVYLQKENIIDESGMPKERFSAEFPKEGPSILRIQQVVRGDSAAYFCASSPNSLGGSNEQYFGPGTRLTVT.

This chain links TRBV9 with TRBJ2-3, with 7 positions matching TRBD2. The CDR3 has 15 residues. V was clipped by 4 bases and J by 3 bases; unmatched bases: 8. Germline V gene sequence: CDR1 SGDLS, CDR2 YYNGEE. CDR3 bases: TGTGCCAGCAGCCCAACGAGCGGGAAAACAGATACGCAGTATTTT. It translates to CASSPTSGKTDTQYF. The full variable domain, its missing parts supplied by reference TRBV9 and TRBJ2-3, is DSGVTQTPKHLITATGQRVTLRCSPRSGDLSVYWYQQSLDQGLQFLIQYYNGEERAKGNILERFSAQQFPDLHSELNLSSLELGDSALYFCASSPTSGKTDTQYFGPGTRLTVL.

V usage is TRBV19 and J usage is TRBJ2-3; 11 bases are shared with TRBD2. With 1 base clipped from V and 4 bases from J, the junction kept 7 bases outside the gene matches. This CDR3 is built from 17 residues. Germline V CDR1 and CDR2: LNHDA, SQIVND (reference sequence). The CDR3 loop reads CASSIGLAGGGADTQYF. In DNA, the CDR3 is TGTGCCAGTAGTATAGGTCTAGCGGGAGGTGGTGCAGATACGCAGTATTTT.

V gene TRBV5-8 combines with J gene TRBJ1-1, with 7 bases that match TRBD1. The CDR3 contains 15 residues. The germline V gene encodes CDR1 SGHTS and CDR2 YDEGEE. V gave up 4 bases and J gave up 0 bases; unmatched junction bases: 6. CDR3 region: CASSKQGYLNTEAFF. The CDR3 DNA reads TGTGCCAGCAGCAAACAGGGGTATCTGAACACTGAAGCTTTCTTT.

The chain carries TRBV2 and TRBJ2-2; TRBD2 matches 7 bases. Germline assignment: CDR1 SNHLY and CDR2 FYNNEI. The CDR3 extends over 16 amino acids. With V trimmed by 4 bases and J by 4 bases, 9 bases remained unmatched. CDR3 in amino acids: CASSGDSGLLTGELFF. The DNA for the CDR3 is TGTGCCAGCAGTGGGGATAGCGGGCTTCTCACCGGGGAGCTGTTTTTT.

This chain uses TRBV5-1 with TRBJ2-7, with D possibly being TRBD2 (5 bases). The ends were cut back, 1 base at V and 5 bases at J, with 10 bases in the middle. The CDR3 is made up of 13 amino acids. Per germline, CDR1 SGHRS and CDR2 YFSETQ. CDR3 bases: TGCGCCAGCAGCTTGATGGCTAGCAACGAGCAGTACTTC. This codes for CASSLMASNEQYF.

The chain is built from TRBV4-1 and TRBJ2-3; no reliable D call. The CDR3 extends over 13 amino acids. Trimming took 0 bases from V and 7 from J, leaving 8 bases between them. In germline, CDR1 is MGHRA, CDR2 YSYEKL. CDR3 DNA sequence: TGCGCCAGCAGCCAAGATGCCGCCTATACGCAGTATTTT. Amino acids: CASSQDAAYTQYF.

The chain carries TRBV19 and TRBJ2-7; maybe TRBD2 (8 bases). The germline gives CDR1 LNHDA, CDR2 SQIVND (reference sequence). Trimming removed 3 bases at V and 4 bases at J, with 22 bases between. This CDR3 comprises 17 residues. In DNA form, the CDR3 reads TGTGCCAGTAGTATTTCGGGAGGGAGACAGGGACGATACGAGCAGTACTTC. Translated: CASSISGGRQGRYEQYF.

The rearrangement joins TRBV27 to TRBJ2-7; 7 nucleotides match TRBD1. V lost 8 bases and J lost 2; bases outside the gene matches: 6. This CDR3 is 13 amino acids long. Germline CDR1 reads MNHEY; CDR2 reads SMNVEV (reference sequence). In nucleotides, the CDR3 is TGTGCCAGCCGACAGGGTGGGGCCTACGAGCAGTACTTC. This sequence encodes CASRQGGAYEQYF.

This chain joins TRBV6-5 and TRBJ1-1; no reliable D call. The CDR3 is 15 amino acids. Germline values: CDR1 MNHEY, CDR2 SVGAGI. V was trimmed by 3 bases and J by 2 bases, leaving 13 bases between them. The CDR3 spells CASSYRWVSNTEAFF. In DNA form, the CDR3 reads TGTGCCAGCAGTTATCGGTGGGTTTCCAACACTGAAGCTTTCTTT.

The V gene is TRBV4-1, the J gene TRBJ1-2; 9 bases are a match to TRBD1. The trim removed 0 bases at V and 6 bases at J, leaving 5 bases unmatched. Looked up from germline, CDR1 is MGHRA and CDR2 is YSYEKL. The CDR3 loop spans 15 amino acids. CDR3 in amino acids: CASSQEGTGFDGYTF. The CDR3 DNA sequence: TGCGCCAGCAGCCAAGAGGGGACAGGGTTCGATGGCTACACCTTC.

The chain combines TRBV4-2 with TRBJ2-3, with D unresolved. The V end lost 1 base, the J end lost 0 bases, and 8 bases lay between the germline ends. Germline V gene lookup returns CDR1 LGHNA and CDR2 YNFKEQ. The CDR3 runs 15 residues. The CDR3 coding sequence is TGTGCCAGCAGCCAAGGCACAGCAAGCACAGATACGCAGTATTTT. Residues: CASSQGTASTDTQYF.

This clone appeared a few times. This chain links TRBV6-5 with TRBJ1-5, with D unresolved. Germline V gives CDR1 MNHEY, CDR2 SVGAGI. The CDR3 sequence is 15 residues long. V lost 3 bases to trimming and J lost 11 bases, with 20 bases between them. CDR3 nucleotides: TGTGCCAGCAGTTATTGGGAGTGGTGGGTGAGGGCCCAGCATTTT. Residues: CASSYWEWWVRAQHF.

The chain recombines TRBV9 with TRBJ2-3; 9 bases are a match to TRBD2. The CDR3 has 16 amino acids. V trimming: 0 bases; J trimming: 0 bases; junction bases outside the gene matches: 2. The germline CDR1 and CDR2 sequences are SGDLS and YYNGEE. The CDR3 DNA follows: TGTGCCAGCAGCGTAGTTAGCGGGGGAAGCACAGATACGCAGTATTTT. This sequence encodes CASSVVSGGSTDTQYF.

The genes are TRBV6-4 and TRBJ2-7; 8 nucleotides match TRBD2. V was pared by 4 bases and J by 1 base, with 3 bases of the junction left unmatched. Germline V gene sequence: CDR1 MRHNA, CDR2 SNTAGT. There are 14 residues in the CDR3. The CDR3 bases are TGTGCCAGCAGTGCTGCTAGCGGGTCCTACGAGCAGTACTTC. This sequence encodes CASSAASGSYEQYF.

The chain links TRBV5-6 to TRBJ1-2; TRBD1 matches at 9 bases. Losses at the gene ends were 5 bases for V and 2 bases for J; bases not matched to a gene: 16. Germline CDR1 SGHDT, CDR2 YYEEEE. CDR3 length: 18 residues. The CDR3 sequence is CASSRPRDRDFSNYGYTF. The CDR3 region has the DNA TGTGCCAGCAGTCGGCCCCGGGACAGGGACTTCTCAAACTATGGCTACACCTTC.

The chain joins TRBV6-5 to TRBJ1-1, with D unresolved. CDR1 MNHEY and CDR2 SVGAGI come from the germline V gene. The CDR3 covers 13 residues. Trimming removed 7 bases from V and 0 bases from J, with 9 bases in between. CDR3 DNA: TGTGCCAGCACCGCAGTTATGAACACTGAAGCTTTCTTT. It translates to CASTAVMNTEAFF.

CDR3 residues: CASSADNYEQYF. The CDR3 DNA reads TGTGCCAGCAGCGCGGACAACTACGAGCAGTACTTC. This chain connects TRBV5-4 to TRBJ2-7; a possible D gene is TRBD1 (5 bases). Germline CDR1 SGHNT, CDR2 YYREEE (reference sequence). V was trimmed by 4 bases and J by 3 bases, leaving 8 bases between them. The CDR3 spans 12 residues.

This clone was recorded only once. The chain employs TRBV28 and TRBJ2-7; 8 positions match TRBD1. The CDR3 has 15 amino acids. Germline CDR1 MDHEN, CDR2 SYDVKM. V shed 9 bases and J 1 base; nucleotides not matched to a gene: 11. Here the CDR3 reads CASYPPGGGSYEQYF. The CDR3 nucleotides are TGTGCCAGTTATCCGCCAGGGGGCGGTTCCTACGAGCAGTACTTC.

The rearrangement links TRBV19 to TRBJ2-7; D possibly uses TRBD1 or TRBD2 (5 bases each). The germline V gene has CDR1 LNHDA and CDR2 SQIVND (reference sequence). CDR3 size: 15 residues. V was cut by 5 bases and J by 3 bases, with 17 bases left in between. The CDR3 loop reads CASSPPGHLSYEQYF. In nucleotides, the CDR3 is TGTGCCAGTAGTCCTCCGGGGCATTTGAGCTACGAGCAGTACTTC.

Note on this clone: Other DNA sequences in the sample encode the same CDR3. The J gene is TRBJ2-7, the V gene TRBV5-1; 8 bases line up with TRBD2. Trimming at V came to 5 bases and at J to 3 bases, leaving 4 bases not matched to a gene. This CDR3 is 13 amino acids long. Germline-derived CDR1 and CDR2 are SGHRS and YFSETQ. The DNA for the CDR3 is TGCGCCAGCAGGACGGGGGGGGGCTACGAGCAGTACTTC. Its translation: CASRTGGGYEQYF.

This clone came up a few times. The genes are TRBV2 and TRBJ1-2; D not certain. The CDR3 consists of 10 residues. CDR1 and CDR2 (germline): SNHLY, FYNNEI. V dropped 11 bases and J dropped 7 bases, with 11 bases sitting between them. The CDR3 sequence is CAPEGGGYTF. CDR3 nucleotides: TGTGCCCCAGAGGGCGGTGGCTACACCTTC.

The CDR3 is CASSLAAGVNYGYTF. For the CDR3, the DNA is TGTGCCAGCAGCTTAGCAGCTGGGGTTAACTATGGCTACACCTTC. The V call is TRBV7-9, the J call TRBJ1-2; D gene uncertain. Looked up from germline, CDR1 is SEHNR and CDR2 is FQNEAQ (reference sequence). V lost 0 bases, J lost 1 base, and 9 bases lay in between. The CDR3 has 15 amino acids.

This clone has more than one count but fewer than ten. The chain recombines TRBV9 with TRBJ2-6; D is perhaps TRBD2 (6 bases). CDR1 is SGDLS, CDR2 YYNGEE, per germline. This CDR3 is built from 15 residues. V shed 2 bases and J shed 4 bases, with 10 bases lying between them. The CDR3 reads CASSVPGRGANVLTF. In DNA, the CDR3 is TGTGCCAGCAGCGTCCCTGGGAGGGGGGCCAACGTCCTGACTTTC.

The CDR3 nucleotides read TGTGCCAGCAGCTTAGGACGAATTGGGACAGGGATGAATGGCTACACCTTC. Its translation: CASSLGRIGTGMNGYTF. The rearrangement links TRBV7-9 to TRBJ1-2, with 9 positions matching TRBD1. Germline V gene lookup returns CDR1 SEHNR and CDR2 FQNEAQ (reference sequence). V lost 1 base, J lost 6 bases, and 12 bases stayed unmatched. The CDR3 is made up of 17 amino acids.

The chain uses TRBV4-1 and TRBJ2-7; D is unclear. The germline V gene encodes CDR1 MGHRA and CDR2 YSYEKL. The V end lost 5 bases, the J end lost 4 bases, and 9 bases lay between the germline ends. CDR3 length: 12 residues. CDR3 in DNA: TGCGCCAGCAGCAAGGACGGGTACGAGCAGTACTTC. Translated, it gives CASSKDGYEQYF.

This chain uses TRBV5-1 with TRBJ1-1; D is unresolved. Germline loops: CDR1 SGHRS, CDR2 YFSETQ. CDR3 size: 14 residues. The V and J ends lost 4 bases and 3 bases respectively, with 13 bases between them. CDR3 loop: CASSPRVGYTEAFF. The CDR3 nucleotides read TGCGCCAGCAGCCCCAGAGTTGGGTACACTGAAGCTTTCTTT.

The genes are TRBV7-3 and TRBJ2-1; 8 positions agree with TRBD2. V lost 5 bases, J lost 5 bases, and 8 bases stayed unmatched. The CDR3 is 15 residues long. Per the germline V gene, CDR1 is SGHTA and CDR2 is FQGTGA. CDR3 sequence: CASSPAPGLDNEQFF. In DNA, the CDR3 is TGTGCCAGCAGCCCCGCTCCGGGACTAGACAATGAGCAGTTCTTC.